This T cell receptor beta chain is from a study of molecular identifiers for immune sequencing clone quantification. Points from the study as a whole: Among effectors, clones above 20 RNA copies held over 97% of molecules; among naive cells, under 1%.

There are a few counts of this clonotype. What it binds is not known. Sorted naive CD8 T cells, 20,000 to 1,000,000, were sequenced from 10%, 30% or 50% RNA. Germline CDR1 reads MNHNY; CDR2 reads SVGAGI (reference sequence). Trimming took off 6 bases at V and 0 bases at J, with 24 bases between the two ends. This CDR3 comprises 19 residues. Previously published methods and listed TCR primers were used for the bulk TCR libraries. In TCRdb, the PCR reads were re-called with MiXCR into one record per CDR3 protein. The sample holds a few hundred thousand distinct CDR3 sequences; about 21% are singletons and the top ten take about 0.8%.

This chain links TRBV6-6 with TRBJ1-5; D might be TRBD1 (5 bases). The receptor's source is a human donor in good health. Some libraries in this study had Jurkat cell RNA spiked in. The specimen sequenced was naive CD8+ T cells from blood, with Jurkat cell RNA spiked in. The subset is: FACS-sorted CD8+CD4-CCR7+CD45RA+ naive T cells. The CDR3 DNA sequence: TGTGCCAGCAGCACACCCGTGCCCGATGGGGGATATAGCAATCAGCCCCAGCATTTT. Translation: CASSTPVPDGGYSNQPQHF.